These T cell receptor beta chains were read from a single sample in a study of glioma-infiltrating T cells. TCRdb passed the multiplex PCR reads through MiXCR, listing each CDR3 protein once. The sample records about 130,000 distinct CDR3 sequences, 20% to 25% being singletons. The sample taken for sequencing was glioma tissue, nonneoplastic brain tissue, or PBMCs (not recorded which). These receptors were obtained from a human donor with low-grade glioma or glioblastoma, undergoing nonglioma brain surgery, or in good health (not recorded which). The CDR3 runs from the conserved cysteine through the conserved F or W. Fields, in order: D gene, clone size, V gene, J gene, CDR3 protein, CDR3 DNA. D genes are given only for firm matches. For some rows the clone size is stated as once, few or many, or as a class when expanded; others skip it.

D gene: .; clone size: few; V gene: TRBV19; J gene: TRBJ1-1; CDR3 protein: CASSFTGNTEAFF; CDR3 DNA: TGTGCCAGTAGCTTCACAGGTAACACTGAAGCTTTCTTT
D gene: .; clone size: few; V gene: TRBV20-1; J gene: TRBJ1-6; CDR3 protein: CSAPARGERSPLNF; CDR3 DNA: TGCAGTGCCCCCGCAAGGGGGGAAAGGTCACCCCTCAACTTT
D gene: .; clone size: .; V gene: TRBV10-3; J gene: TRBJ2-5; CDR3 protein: CAISDDPGASVETQYF; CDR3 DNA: TGTGCCATCAGTGACGATCCGGGGGCTAGTGTGGAGACCCAGTACTTC
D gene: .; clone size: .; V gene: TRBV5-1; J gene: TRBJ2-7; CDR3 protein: CASSPDSLYEQYF; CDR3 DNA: TGCGCCAGCAGCCCTGACTCGCTCTACGAGCAGTACTTC
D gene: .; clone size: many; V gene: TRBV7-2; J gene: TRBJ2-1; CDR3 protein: CASSSNSQGGYEQFF; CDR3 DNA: TGTGCCAGCAGCTCGAACTCGCAGGGGGGGTATGAGCAGTTCTTC
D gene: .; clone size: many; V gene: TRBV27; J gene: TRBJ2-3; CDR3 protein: CASSLGAADTQYF; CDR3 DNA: TGTGCCAGCAGTTTAGGAGCGGCAGATACGCAGTATTTT
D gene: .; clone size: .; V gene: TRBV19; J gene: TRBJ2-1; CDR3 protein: CASSIGAGPVNNEQFF; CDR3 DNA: TGTGCCAGTAGTATAGGAGCGGGCCCGGTTAACAATGAGCAGTTCTTC
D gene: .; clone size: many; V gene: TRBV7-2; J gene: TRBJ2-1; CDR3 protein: CASSPTAAYNEQFF; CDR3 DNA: TGTGCCAGCAGCCCGACGGCAGCCTACAATGAGCAGTTCTTC
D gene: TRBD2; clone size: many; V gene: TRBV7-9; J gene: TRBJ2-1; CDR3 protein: CASSLLREGVYNEQFF; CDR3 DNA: TGTGCCAGCAGCTTATTGCGGGAGGGGGTTTACAATGAGCAGTTCTTC
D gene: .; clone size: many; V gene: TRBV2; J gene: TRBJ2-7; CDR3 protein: CASSGSEQYF; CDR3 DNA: TGTGCCAGCAGTGGGTCTGAGCAGTACTTC
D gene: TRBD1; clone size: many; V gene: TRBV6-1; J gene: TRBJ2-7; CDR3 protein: CASSPSGTGGSEQYF; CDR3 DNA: TGTGCCAGCAGTCCCTCCGGGACAGGGGGCTCCGAGCAGTACTTC
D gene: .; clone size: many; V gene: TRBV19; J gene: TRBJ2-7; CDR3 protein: CASSKGPQSDEQYF; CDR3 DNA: TGTGCCAGTAGTAAGGGCCCCCAAAGCGACGAGCAGTACTTC
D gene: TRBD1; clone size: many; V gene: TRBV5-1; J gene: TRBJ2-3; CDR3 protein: CASSEDRGPDTQYF; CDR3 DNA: TGCGCCAGCAGCGAAGACAGGGGGCCAGATACGCAGTATTTT
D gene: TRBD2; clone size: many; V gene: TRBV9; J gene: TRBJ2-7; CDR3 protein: CASSVGPSGTYEQYF; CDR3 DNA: TGTGCCAGCAGCGTAGGGCCTAGCGGAACCTACGAGCAGTACTTC
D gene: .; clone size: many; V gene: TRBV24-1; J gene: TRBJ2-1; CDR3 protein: CATSAGDSSSYNEQFF; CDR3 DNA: TGTGCCACCAGCGCAGGGGATTCGAGCTCCTACAATGAGCAGTTCTTC
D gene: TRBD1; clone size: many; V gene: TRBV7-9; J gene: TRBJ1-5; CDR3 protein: CASTDRENQPQHF; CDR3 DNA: TGTGCCAGCACAGACAGGGAGAATCAGCCCCAGCATTTT
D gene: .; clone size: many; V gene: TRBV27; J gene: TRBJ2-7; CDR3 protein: CASSFGPHYEQYF; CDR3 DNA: TGTGCCAGCAGTTTCGGACCTCACTACGAGCAGTACTTC
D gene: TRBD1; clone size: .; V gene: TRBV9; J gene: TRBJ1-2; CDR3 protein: CASSEIPGTANYGYTF; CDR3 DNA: TGTGCCAGCAGCGAAATCCCCGGGACAGCTAACTATGGCTACACCTTC
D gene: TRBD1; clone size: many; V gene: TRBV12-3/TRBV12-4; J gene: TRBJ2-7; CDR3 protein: CASSRTGDRYEQYF; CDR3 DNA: TGTGCCAGCAGTAGGACAGGGGACCGCTACGAGCAGTACTTC
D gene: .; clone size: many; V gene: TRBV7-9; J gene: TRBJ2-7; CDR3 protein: CASSQPPTGEQYF; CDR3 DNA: TGTGCCAGCAGCCAACCACCGACGGGCGAGCAGTACTTC
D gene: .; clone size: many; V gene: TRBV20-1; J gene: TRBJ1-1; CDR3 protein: CSAPWDGQAFF; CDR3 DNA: TGCAGTGCTCCCTGGGATGGGCAAGCTTTCTTT
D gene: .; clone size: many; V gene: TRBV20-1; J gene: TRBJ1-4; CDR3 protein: CSATSMTLSTNEKLFF; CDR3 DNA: TGCAGTGCTACATCCATGACCTTATCAACTAATGAAAAACTGTTTTTT
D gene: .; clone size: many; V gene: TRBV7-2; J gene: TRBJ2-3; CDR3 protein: CASVSRGFTDTQYF; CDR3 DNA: TGTGCCAGCGTGTCGAGGGGGTTCACAGATACGCAGTATTTT
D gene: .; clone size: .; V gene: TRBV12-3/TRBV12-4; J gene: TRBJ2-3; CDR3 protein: CASSLDSADTQYF; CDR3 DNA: TGTGCCAGCAGTTTGGACAGCGCAGATACGCAGTATTTT